This T cell receptor beta chain was sequenced for a study of shared clonotypes between healthy human individuals. About the research overall: Donors were a couple of women and a few men aged 18 to 49.

The V gene's germline CDR1 is SGHRS and CDR2 YFSETQ. The CDR3 runs to 14 residues. V shed 4 bases and J shed 5 bases, with 15 bases lying between them. CD4+ cells yielded CD45RA+ naive and CD45RA-negative memory subsets. Each sorted subset replicate got 200 ng genomic DNA, roughly 27,000 genomes. Libraries were prepared by immunoSEQ multiplex PCR; TCRdb keeps only in-frame clonotypes and omits some of them. The repertoire holds over 400,000 clones, roughly 95% seen once, with 0.05% to 0.07% in the top ten. The material sequenced was naive CD4+ T cells sorted from blood. Subset described: CD45RA+ positively selected. The V call is TRBV5-1, the J call TRBJ2-5; no firm D call. The receptor was derived from a woman aged 25 to 39 in good health. The CDR3 DNA follows: TGCGCCAGCAGCGGCACCGGGCCCTGGGAGACCCAGTACTTC. It codes for CASSGTGPWETQYF.